A selection of T cell receptor beta chains follows, all from one sample in a study of early T cells in non-severe SARS-CoV-2 infection. TCRdb recomputed calls from the 5' RACE reads with MiXCR, one row per CDR3 protein. Among about 69,000 distinct CDR3 sequences, roughly 4.8% were seen once, and the ten largest hold 3.5% to 4%. Source: whole blood, taken at baseline. The source is an adult who was a healthcare worker with PCR-confirmed SARS-CoV-2 infection or an uninfected control (not recorded which). The donor label of this sample is uncertain. The CDR3 runs from the conserved cysteine through the conserved F or W. Each record gives: clone size, D gene, V gene, J gene, CDR3 DNA, CDR3 protein. A D gene is named only where the DNA matches it firmly. Clone size is given for some rows only: seen once, a few or many times, or a class if the clone is expanded.

size: many; D: -; V: TRBV28; J: TRBJ1-1; DNA: TGTGCCAGCAGTTTAGAACTCACTGAAGCTTTCTTT; CDR3: CASSLELTEAFF
size: few; D: -; V: TRBV5-6; J: TRBJ2-3; DNA: TGTGCCAGCAGCTTGGGGACCGGAGGGGCAGATACGCAGTATTTT; CDR3: CASSLGTGGADTQYF
size: many; D: -; V: TRBV12-3/TRBV12-4; J: TRBJ2-1; DNA: TGTGCCAGCAATTCTCCGGGCAATGAGCAGTTCTTC; CDR3: CASNSPGNEQFF
size: many; D: -; V: TRBV18; J: TRBJ1-6; DNA: TGTGCCAGCTCACCATCCGGGGACCATAATTCACCCCTCCACTTT; CDR3: CASSPSGDHNSPLHF
size: -; D: TRBD1; V: TRBV6-5; J: TRBJ2-7; DNA: TGTGCCAGCAGTACTGGACAGGACAAGCAGTACTTC; CDR3: CASSTGQDKQYF
size: many; D: TRBD1; V: TRBV28; J: TRBJ1-5; DNA: TGTGCCAGCAGTTCACCCCTAGGGGACAGGGGAGTTTGGAGCAATCAGCCCCAGCATTTT; CDR3: CASSSPLGDRGVWSNQPQHF
size: few; D: TRBD1; V: TRBV24-1; J: TRBJ2-7; DNA: TGTGCCACCAGTGAATCCCGACAGGGCCCTCCCTACGAGCAGTACTTC; CDR3: CATSESRQGPPYEQYF
size: many; D: TRBD1; V: TRBV20-1; J: TRBJ2-1; DNA: TGCAGTGCTAGAGAGGGGACAGGTCTCGATGAGCAGTTCTTC; CDR3: CSAREGTGLDEQFF
size: -; D: TRBD1; V: TRBV9; J: TRBJ1-5; DNA: TGTGCCAGCAGCGAAGACAGGGGGTTAGGACAGCCCCAGCATTTT; CDR3: CASSEDRGLGQPQHF
size: many; D: -; V: TRBV5-6; J: TRBJ2-5; DNA: TGTGCCAGCAGCCCGGAGGCGGAAGAGACCCAGTACTTC; CDR3: CASSPEAEETQYF
size: many; D: -; V: TRBV10-3; J: TRBJ1-1; DNA: TGTGCCATCAGTATGTCTAGCCTGAACACTGAAGCTTTCTTT; CDR3: CAISMSSLNTEAFF
size: -; D: TRBD2; V: TRBV6-5; J: TRBJ2-5; DNA: TGTGCCAGCAGTCTCCAGCGGGGGGAGTACCAAGAGACCCAGTACTTC; CDR3: CASSLQRGEYQETQYF
size: many; D: -; V: TRBV5-6; J: TRBJ2-1; DNA: TGTGCCAGCAGCTTACGGGGGGCGAGCTCCTACAATGAGCAGTTCTTC; CDR3: CASSLRGASSYNEQFF
size: -; D: -; V: TRBV24-1; J: TRBJ2-1; DNA: TGTGCCACCAGTGATTCGACAGACCTGGGTGAGCAGTTCTTC; CDR3: CATSDSTDLGEQFF
size: many; D: -; V: TRBV10-3; J: TRBJ1-3; DNA: TGTGCCATCAGTGATAGGACAGCACAAGGAAACACCATATATTTT; CDR3: CAISDRTAQGNTIYF
size: many; D: -; V: TRBV5-1; J: TRBJ1-1; DNA: TGCGCCAGGGGGACGGGTATCTTT; CDR3: CARGTGIF
size: many; D: -; V: TRBV29-1; J: TRBJ1-1; DNA: TGCAGCGTCCCGGGCTCCGGTGAAGCTTTCTTT; CDR3: CSVPGSGEAFF
size: -; D: -; V: TRBV3-1; J: TRBJ1-5; DNA: TGTGCCAGCAGCCAAGATCGGGCGGGAGTCGGTCAGCCCCAGCATTTT; CDR3: CASSQDRAGVGQPQHF
size: -; D: TRBD1; V: TRBV27; J: TRBJ1-2; DNA: TGTGCCAGCAGGCGACAGGGGGCAGAATATGGCTACACCTTC; CDR3: CASRRQGAEYGYTF
size: -; D: -; V: TRBV28; J: TRBJ1-1; DNA: TGTGCCAGTCCAAGGGCCCTAGGAACGAACACTGAAGCTTTCTTT; CDR3: CASPRALGTNTEAFF
size: many; D: -; V: TRBV12-3/TRBV12-4; J: TRBJ2-7; DNA: TGTGCCAGCAGTTTGGGAAGTAACTACGAGCAGTACTTC; CDR3: CASSLGSNYEQYF
size: many; D: TRBD1; V: TRBV4-2; J: TRBJ1-1; DNA: TGTGCCAGCAGCCGACCCGACAGGGAAGACACTGAAGCTTTCTTT; CDR3: CASSRPDREDTEAFF
size: many; D: TRBD1; V: TRBV28; J: TRBJ2-1; DNA: TGTGCCAGCAGTTTTGGGCCCCTCGACAGGGTCGACAATGAGCAGTTCTTC; CDR3: CASSFGPLDRVDNEQFF
size: -; D: TRBD1; V: TRBV18; J: TRBJ1-2; DNA: TGTGCCAGCTCACCTATGGGACAGGGAGATGGCTACACCTTC; CDR3: CASSPMGQGDGYTF
size: -; D: -; V: TRBV7-9; J: TRBJ2-1; DNA: TGTGCCAGCAGCGCCGAGTTGAATGAGCAGTTCTTC; CDR3: CASSAELNEQFF
size: -; D: -; V: TRBV4-2; J: TRBJ1-4; DNA: TGTGCCAGCAGCGAAGGGCCGGGGGGCGCAGCTAATGAAAAACTGTTTTTT; CDR3: CASSEGPGGAANEKLFF
size: many; D: -; V: TRBV20-1; J: TRBJ1-4; DNA: TGCAGTGCCCAGACATCAGGGGAGGAAAAACTGTTTTTT; CDR3: CSAQTSGEEKLFF
size: few; D: TRBD1; V: TRBV11-2; J: TRBJ1-3; DNA: TGTGCCAGCAGCCCGGACAGGTCCTACTCTGGAAACACCATATATTTT; CDR3: CASSPDRSYSGNTIYF
size: few; D: TRBD2; V: TRBV6-2/TRBV6-3; J: TRBJ2-7; DNA: TGTGCCAGCACCGGGGGACTAGCGATGTACGAGCAGTACTTC; CDR3: CASTGGLAMYEQYF
size: many; D: -; V: TRBV7-3; J: TRBJ1-1; DNA: TGTGCCAGCAGCTCGGGTCGCATGAACACTGAAGCTTTCTTT; CDR3: CASSSGRMNTEAFF
size: -; D: TRBD1; V: TRBV2; J: TRBJ1-1; DNA: TGTGCCAGCAGTTCCGACAGGGCCCGAACTGAAGCTTTCTTT; CDR3: CASSSDRARTEAFF
size: -; D: TRBD2; V: TRBV6-4; J: TRBJ2-7; DNA: TGTGCCAGCAGCGCCACTAGCGGGATGGATGAGCAGTACTTC; CDR3: CASSATSGMDEQYF